The 26 T cell receptor beta chains below all came from one sample that was sequenced in a study of blood T cell repertoires in COVID-19. The method was immunoSEQ multiplex PCR; TCRdb's version includes in-frame clones alone and lacks a portion of them. The data show around 330,000 clones, with 75% to 90% seen just once and roughly 8.9% held by the top ten. Sequencing was done on a sample of PBMCs or T cells enriched from blood (not recorded which). Receptors originate from a middle-aged woman who had recovered from COVID-19.

The CDR3 region is CASSQVKGAFGYTF. The CDR3 nucleotides read TGCGCCAGCAGCCAAGTTAAGGGGGCCTTTGGCTACACCTTC. The chain couples TRBV4-3 to TRBJ1-2, with TRBD1 identical over 7 bases. CDR1 and CDR2 from the germline V gene are LGHNA and YSLEER. The length of the CDR3 is 14 residues. Germline trimming cut 1 base from V and 7 bases from J; bases unmatched to any gene: 6.

This sequence joins TRBV28 and TRBJ1-5; TRBD1 aligns across 7 bases. The germline V gene encodes CDR1 MDHEN and CDR2 SYDVKM. After removal of 5 bases from V and 7 bases from J, the junction contained 14 bases not matched to a gene. This CDR3 spans 16 amino acids. CDR3: CASSPLGTVRMQPQHF. CDR3 DNA: TGTGCCAGCAGTCCGCTCGGGACAGTTCGAATGCAGCCCCAGCATTTT.

The rearrangement joins TRBV7-8 to TRBJ2-5, with 8 bases matching TRBD2. V was clipped by 0 bases and J by 4 bases; unmatched bases: 13. The CDR3 covers 18 residues. Germline loops: CDR1 SGHVS, CDR2 FQNEAQ. The CDR3 DNA is TGTGCCAGCAGCTTAGCCCTGGCCCTAGCGGGTGGGGGAGAGACCCAGTACTTC. Its translation: CASSLALALAGGGETQYF.

The chain has TRBV11-2 and TRBJ2-3, with D perhaps TRBD2 (6 bases). Germline CDR1 is SGHAT and CDR2 is FQNNGV. V was clipped by 2 bases and J by 7 bases, with 10 bases between them. The CDR3 totals 13 residues. The CDR3 reads CASSLWGRHTQYF. Here the CDR3 DNA reads TGTGCCAGCAGCTTATGGGGGAGGCATACGCAGTATTTT.

The chain combines TRBV29-1 with TRBJ2-2; the D gene is possibly TRBD2 (5 bases). Germline CDR1 reads SQVTM; CDR2 reads ANQGSEA. Trimming stripped 4 bases from V and 2 bases from J, with 11 bases between. The CDR3 is 14 amino acids. The CDR3 loop reads CSVARGLNTGELFF. In DNA form, the CDR3 reads TGCAGCGTTGCTCGCGGACTTAACACCGGGGAGCTGTTTTTT.

This chain links TRBV5-1 with TRBJ1-2; D is undetermined. The V end lost 0 bases, the J end lost 4 bases, and 10 bases lay between the germline ends. CDR1 SGHRS and CDR2 YFSETQ come from the germline V gene. This CDR3 is 14 amino acids long. The CDR3 sequence: CASSLETEGYGYTF. The CDR3 DNA is TGCGCCAGCAGCTTGGAAACCGAGGGCTATGGCTACACCTTC.

V is TRBV7-9 and J is TRBJ2-7; tentative D call: TRBD1 (6 bases). With 6 bases removed from V and 11 bases from J, the gap between germline ends came to 17 bases. CDR1 and CDR2 from the germline V gene are SEHNR and FQNEAQ (reference sequence). This CDR3 region has 12 residues. The CDR3 is CASRGGRGDEYF. CDR3 sequence (DNA): TGTGCCAGCAGAGGGGGTCGAGGGGATGAGTACTTC.

The CDR3 here is CASTPSRGSTGNTIYF. The CDR3 coding sequence is TGTGCCAGCACCCCCTCCAGGGGGAGCACTGGAAACACCATATATTTT. V is TRBV2 and J is TRBJ1-3; TRBD1 aligns across 7 bases. The CDR3 consists of 16 residues. After removal of 7 bases from V and 2 bases from J, the junction contained 11 bases not matched to a gene. Germline V gene sequence: CDR1 SNHLY, CDR2 FYNNEI.

The rearrangement joins TRBV3-1 (or the pseudogene TRBV3-2) to TRBJ2-5; perhaps TRBD2 as D (7 bases). This CDR3 has 15 residues. Deletions cut 1 base from V and 4 bases from J, with 13 bases between. Germline values: CDR1 LGHDT, CDR2 YNNKEL (reference sequence). CDR3 DNA sequence: TGTGCCAGCAGCCAAGTGAGGGGGGGTCTAGAGACCCAGTACTTC. Translated, it gives CASSQVRGGLETQYF.

V gene TRBV2 combines with J gene TRBJ1-1; TRBD1 aligns across 9 bases. The CDR3 is 14 residues long. Per germline, CDR1 SNHLY and CDR2 FYNNEI. V dropped 6 bases and J dropped 8; count of bases not matched to a gene: 10. Written as DNA, the CDR3 is TGTGCCAGCAGACTTGGGCGGGACAGGGAGGAAGCTTTCTTT. It specifies CASRLGRDREEAFF.

The genes are TRBV10-3 and TRBJ2-5; 7 bases match TRBD1. Germline CDR1 and CDR2: ENHRY and SYGVKD. With V trimmed by 5 bases and J by 0 bases, 6 bases remained unmatched. This CDR3 region has 15 residues. CDR3 loop: CAISKGQLNQETQYF. The DNA for the CDR3 is TGTGCCATCAGTAAGGGACAGCTTAACCAAGAGACCCAGTACTTC.

The chain carries TRBV9 and TRBJ2-5; no reliable D call. Trimming took off 3 bases at V and 0 bases at J, with 21 bases between the two ends. The CDR3 length is 18 residues. CDR1 and CDR2 from the germline V gene are SGDLS and YYNGEE. The CDR3, as DNA: TGTGCCAGCAGCGCACGAGAGATTAGCCTTTCTTACCAAGAGACCCAGTACTTC. Translating it yields CASSAREISLSYQETQYF.

This sequence joins TRBV4-1 and TRBJ2-3; 12 positions match TRBD2. The V gene end was trimmed by 2 bases and the J gene end by 2 bases; junction bases not matched to a gene: 5. The CDR3 loop spans 17 amino acids. Germline loops: CDR1 MGHRA, CDR2 YSYEKL. This CDR3 is CASSQLLAGGLTDTQYF. The CDR3 DNA is TGCGCCAGCAGCCAACTACTAGCGGGAGGTCTCACAGATACGCAGTATTTT.

The chain links TRBV9 to TRBJ1-1; TRBD1 aligns across 8 bases. The CDR3 spans 14 residues. J gave up 2 bases and V 3 bases, and 3 bases lay outside the gene matches. The germline gives CDR1 SGDLS, CDR2 YYNGEE. CDR3 nucleotide sequence: TGTGCCAGCAGCGAACAGGGGGACAACACTGAAGCTTTCTTT. Encoded protein: CASSEQGDNTEAFF.

This clone was seen only once. The V gene is TRBV27, the J gene TRBJ1-1, with 11 bases identical to TRBD1. The CDR3 totals 15 residues. Germline V gene lookup returns CDR1 MNHEY and CDR2 SMNVEV (reference sequence). Germline trimming cut 4 bases from V and 10 bases from J; bases unmatched to any gene: 11. CDR3 loop: CASSSYRGQGGRAFF. DNA for the CDR3: TGTGCCAGCAGTTCATATCGGGGACAGGGGGGTCGAGCTTTCTTT.

The rearrangement uses TRBV18 and TRBJ2-5; 10 nucleotides agree with TRBD1. Per the germline V gene, CDR1 is KGHSH and CDR2 is LQKENI. This CDR3 spans 15 amino acids. V dropped 2 bases and J dropped 4; count of bases not matched to a gene: 4. CDR3 sequence reads: CASSPMTGGLETQYF. DNA for the CDR3: TGTGCCAGCTCACCAATGACAGGGGGCTTAGAGACCCAGTACTTC.

The gene calls are TRBV27 and TRBJ2-2; TRBD2 matches 9 bases. With V trimmed by 5 bases and J by 3 bases, 10 bases remained unmatched. The CDR3 sequence is 17 residues long. Looked up from germline, CDR1 is MNHEY and CDR2 is SMNVEV (reference sequence). As DNA, the CDR3 is TGTGCCAGCAGTATCGGACTAGCGAGTTTATACACCGGGGAGCTGTTTTTT. Protein: CASSIGLASLYTGELFF.

This sequence joins TRBV6-5 and TRBJ2-4; D might be TRBD2 (5 bases). In germline, CDR1 is MNHEY, CDR2 SVGAGI. Trimming took off 6 bases at V and 8 bases at J, with 14 bases between the two ends. This CDR3 is 13 amino acids long. The CDR3 spells CASRTRGWDIQYF. DNA of the CDR3: TGTGCCAGCAGAACCCGGGGATGGGACATTCAGTACTTC.

Here the CDR3 reads CASTPALARTPSYEQYF. The CDR3 bases are TGTGCCAGCACCCCGGCCCTAGCCCGCACCCCATCCTACGAGCAGTACTTC. The rearrangement uses TRBV28 and TRBJ2-7, with D possibly TRBD2 on 5 matching bases. From germline, CDR1 is MDHEN and CDR2 SYDVKM. The V and J ends lost 7 bases and 1 base respectively, with 23 bases between them. The CDR3 totals 17 residues. The full variable domain, with the rest looked up from reference TRBV28 and TRBJ2-7, is DVKVTQSSRYLVKRTGEKVFLECVQDMDHENMFWYRQDPGLGLRLIYFSYDVKMKEKGDIPEGYSVSREKKERFSLILESASTNQTSMYLCASTPALARTPSYEQYFGPGTRLTVT.

CDR3 in DNA: TGTGCCAGCAGCCTAAGACAGGGGTCTAGCTCCTACGAGCAGTACTTC. Protein: CASSLRQGSSSYEQYF. The chain recombines TRBV21-1 with TRBJ2-7; TRBD1 is taken as the D call from the table, unchecked against the DNA. TRBV21-1 corresponds to a pseudogene. There are 16 residues in the CDR3.

V is TRBV7-3 and J is TRBJ1-2; no clear D gene. V lost 0 bases and J 0 bases, leaving 5 bases between the germline ends. This CDR3 spans 14 amino acids. The germline CDR1 and CDR2 sequences are SGHTA and FQGTGA. CDR3 in DNA: TGTGCCAGCAGCTTAACGCCAGCTAACTATGGCTACACCTTC. It specifies CASSLTPANYGYTF.

The genes are TRBV19 and TRBJ1-5; 9 nucleotides match TRBD1. V trimming: 7 bases; J trimming: 4 bases; junction bases outside the gene matches: 11. Germline CDR1 and CDR2: LNHDA and SQIVND (reference sequence). CDR3 length: 16 amino acids. CDR3: CASTSWRTGANQPQHF. The CDR3 coding sequence is TGTGCCAGTACCTCTTGGAGGACAGGGGCAAATCAGCCCCAGCATTTT.

The chain uses TRBV6-7 and TRBJ1-1; TRBD1 matches 9 bases. TRBV6-7 is reported as an ORF; its role is uncertain. V dropped 3 bases and J dropped 2; count of bases not matched to a gene: 4. The CDR3 consists of 15 residues. Here the CDR3 reads CASSYGTGNNTEAFF. In nucleotides, the CDR3 is TGTGCCAGCAGTTATGGGACAGGGAATAACACTGAAGCTTTCTTT.

The chain uses TRBV9 and TRBJ1-2; D might be TRBD1 (5 bases). The CDR3 runs to 15 residues. Trimming shortened V by 3 bases and J by 1 base, and 13 bases separated the two germline ends. Germline lookup yields CDR1 SGDLS and CDR2 YYNGEE. CDR3 loop: CASSATVALNYGYTF. For the CDR3, the DNA is TGTGCCAGCAGCGCGACAGTGGCCCTTAACTATGGCTACACCTTC.

The V and J genes are TRBV7-2 and TRBJ1-1; 8 bases are shared with TRBD1. The CDR3 covers 15 residues. V shed 5 bases and J 4 bases; nucleotides not matched to a gene: 9. The germline V gene encodes CDR1 SGHTA and CDR2 FQGNSA. CDR3 DNA: TGTGCCAGCAGCACAAGAACAGGGGGTGGCACTGAAGCTTTCTTT. It is translated as CASSTRTGGGTEAFF.

The chain links TRBV6-5 to TRBJ2-5; 7 nucleotides match TRBD1. Germline CDR1 MNHEY, CDR2 SVGAGI. The trim removed 0 bases at V and 2 bases at J, leaving 3 bases unmatched. The CDR3 runs 15 residues. The CDR3 DNA sequence: TGTGCCAGCAGTTACTCGAGGGGACAGCAAGAGACCCAGTACTTC. Protein: CASSYSRGQQETQYF.